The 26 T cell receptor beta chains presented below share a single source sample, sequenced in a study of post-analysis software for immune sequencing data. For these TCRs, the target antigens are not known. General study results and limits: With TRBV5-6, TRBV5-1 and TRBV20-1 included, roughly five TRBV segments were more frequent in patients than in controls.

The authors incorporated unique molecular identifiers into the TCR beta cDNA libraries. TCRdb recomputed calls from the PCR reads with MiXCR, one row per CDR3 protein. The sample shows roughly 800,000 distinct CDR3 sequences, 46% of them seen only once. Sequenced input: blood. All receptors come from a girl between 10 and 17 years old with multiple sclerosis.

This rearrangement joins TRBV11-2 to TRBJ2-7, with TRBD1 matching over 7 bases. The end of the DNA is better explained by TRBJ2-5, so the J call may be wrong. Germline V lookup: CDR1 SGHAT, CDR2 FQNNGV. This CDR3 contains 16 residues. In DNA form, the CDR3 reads TGTGCCAGCAGCTCGACCCAAGGGGGCAATTGGGAGACCCAGTACTTC. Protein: CASSSTQGGNWETQYF.

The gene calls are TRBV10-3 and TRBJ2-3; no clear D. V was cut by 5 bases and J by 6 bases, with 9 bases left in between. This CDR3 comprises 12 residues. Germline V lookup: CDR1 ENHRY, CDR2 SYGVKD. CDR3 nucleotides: TGTGCCATCAGTCCAGCGTGGGATACGCAGTATTTT. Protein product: CAISPAWDTQYF.

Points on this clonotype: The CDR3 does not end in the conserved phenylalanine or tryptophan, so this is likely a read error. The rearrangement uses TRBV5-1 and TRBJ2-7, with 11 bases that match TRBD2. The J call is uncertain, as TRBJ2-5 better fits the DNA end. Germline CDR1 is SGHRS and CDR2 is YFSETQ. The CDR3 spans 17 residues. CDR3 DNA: TGCGCCAGCAGCCGATTGGGACTAGCGGAACCTCGGGAGACCCAGTACTGC. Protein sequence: CASSRLGLAEPRETQYC.

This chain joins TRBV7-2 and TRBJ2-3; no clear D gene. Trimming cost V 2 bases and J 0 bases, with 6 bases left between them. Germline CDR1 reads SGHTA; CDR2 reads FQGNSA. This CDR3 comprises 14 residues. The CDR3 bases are TGTGCCAGCAGCTTATCTAGGAGCACAGATACGCAGTATTTT. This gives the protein CASSLSRSTDTQYF.

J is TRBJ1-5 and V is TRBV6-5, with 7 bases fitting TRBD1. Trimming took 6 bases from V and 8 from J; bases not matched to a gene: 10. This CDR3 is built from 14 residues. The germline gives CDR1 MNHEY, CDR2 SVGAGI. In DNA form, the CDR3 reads TGTGCCAGCAGGCTAACAGGGGATGGGAAGCCCCAGCATTTT. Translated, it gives CASRLTGDGKPQHF.

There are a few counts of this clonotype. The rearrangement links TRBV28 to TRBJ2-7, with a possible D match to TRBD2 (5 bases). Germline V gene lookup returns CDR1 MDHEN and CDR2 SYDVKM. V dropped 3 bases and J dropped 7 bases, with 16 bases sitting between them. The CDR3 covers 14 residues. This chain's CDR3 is CASSFLRVKGEQYF. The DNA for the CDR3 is TGTGCCAGCAGTTTCCTGAGGGTCAAGGGAGAGCAGTACTTC.

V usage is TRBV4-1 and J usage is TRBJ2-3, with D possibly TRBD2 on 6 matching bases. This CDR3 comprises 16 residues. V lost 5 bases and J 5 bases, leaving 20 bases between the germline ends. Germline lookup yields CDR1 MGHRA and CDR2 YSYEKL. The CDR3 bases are TGCGCCAGCAGCACCCGGGACTCGCAGGATGGAGATACGCAGTATTTT. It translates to CASSTRDSQDGDTQYF.

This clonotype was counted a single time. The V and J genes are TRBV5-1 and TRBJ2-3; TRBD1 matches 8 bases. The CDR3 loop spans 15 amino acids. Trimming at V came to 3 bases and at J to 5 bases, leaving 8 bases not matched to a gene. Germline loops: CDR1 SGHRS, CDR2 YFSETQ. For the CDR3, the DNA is TGCGCCAGCAGCTACGGACAGGGAATGGGAGATACGCAGTATTTT. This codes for CASSYGQGMGDTQYF.

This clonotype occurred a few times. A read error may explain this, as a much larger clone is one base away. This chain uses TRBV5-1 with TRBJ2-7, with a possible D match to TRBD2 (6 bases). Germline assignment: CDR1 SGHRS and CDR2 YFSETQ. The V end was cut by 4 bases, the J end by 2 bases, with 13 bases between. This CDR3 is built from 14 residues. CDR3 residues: CASSLQEGTYEQYF. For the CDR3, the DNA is TGCGCCAGCAGCCTACAGGAGGGAACCTACGAGCAGTACTTC.

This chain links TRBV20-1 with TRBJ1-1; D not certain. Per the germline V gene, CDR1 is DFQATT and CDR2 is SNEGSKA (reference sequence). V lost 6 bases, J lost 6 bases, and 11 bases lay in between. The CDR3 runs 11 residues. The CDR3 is CSARSGAEAFF. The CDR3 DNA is TGCAGTGCCCGGAGCGGGGCTGAAGCTTTCTTT.

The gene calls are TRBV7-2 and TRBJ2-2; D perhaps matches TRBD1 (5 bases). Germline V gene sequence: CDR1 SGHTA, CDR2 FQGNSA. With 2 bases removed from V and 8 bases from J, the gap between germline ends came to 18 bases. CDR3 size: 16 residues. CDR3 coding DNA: TGTGCCAGCAGCTTACCAGGTGGGGCGAGCAGTGGGGAGCTGTTTTTT. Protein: CASSLPGGASSGELFF.

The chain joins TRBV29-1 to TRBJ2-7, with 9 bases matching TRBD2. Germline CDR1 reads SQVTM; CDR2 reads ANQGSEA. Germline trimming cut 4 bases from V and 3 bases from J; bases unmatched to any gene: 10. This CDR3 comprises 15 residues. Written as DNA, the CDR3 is TGCAGCGTTGTCCCAACTAGCGGGTATCTCTACGAGCAGTACTTC. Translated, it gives CSVVPTSGYLYEQYF.

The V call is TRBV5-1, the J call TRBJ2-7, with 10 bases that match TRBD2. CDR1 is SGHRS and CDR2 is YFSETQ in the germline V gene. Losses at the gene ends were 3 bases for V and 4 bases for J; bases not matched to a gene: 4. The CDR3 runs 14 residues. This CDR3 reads CASSWGLANYEQYF. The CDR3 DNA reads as TGCGCCAGCAGCTGGGGACTAGCGAATTACGAGCAGTACTTC.

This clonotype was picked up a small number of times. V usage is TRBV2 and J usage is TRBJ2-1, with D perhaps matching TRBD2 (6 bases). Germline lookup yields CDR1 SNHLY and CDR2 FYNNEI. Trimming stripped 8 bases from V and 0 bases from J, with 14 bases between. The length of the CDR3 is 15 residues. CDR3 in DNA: TGTGCCAGCCGCCTAGCGACGAGCTCCTACAATGAGCAGTTCTTC. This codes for CASRLATSSYNEQFF. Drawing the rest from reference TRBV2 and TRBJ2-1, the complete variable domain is EPEVTQTPSHQVTQMGQEVILRCVPISNHLYFYWYRQILGQKVEFLVSFYNNEISEKSEIFDDQFSVERPDGSNFTLKIRSTKLEDSAMYFCASRLATSSYNEQFFGPGTRLTVL.

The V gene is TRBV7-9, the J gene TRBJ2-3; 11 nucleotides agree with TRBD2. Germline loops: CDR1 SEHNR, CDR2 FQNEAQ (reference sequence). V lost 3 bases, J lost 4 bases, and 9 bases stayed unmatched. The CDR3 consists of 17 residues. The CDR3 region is CASSFTTTSGKADTQYF. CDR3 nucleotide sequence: TGTGCCAGCAGCTTTACTACGACTAGCGGGAAGGCAGATACGCAGTATTTT.

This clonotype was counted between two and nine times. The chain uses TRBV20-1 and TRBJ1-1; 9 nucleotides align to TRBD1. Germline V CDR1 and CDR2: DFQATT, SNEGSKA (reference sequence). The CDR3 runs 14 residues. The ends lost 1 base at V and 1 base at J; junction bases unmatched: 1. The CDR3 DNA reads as TGCAGTGCTAGAGGGGGACAGGGGAACACTGAAGCTTTCTTT. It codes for CSARGGQGNTEAFF.

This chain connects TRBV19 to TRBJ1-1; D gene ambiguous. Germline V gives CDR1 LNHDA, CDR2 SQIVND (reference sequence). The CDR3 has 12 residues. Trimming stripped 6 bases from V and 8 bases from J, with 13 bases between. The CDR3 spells CASSPRLMEAFF. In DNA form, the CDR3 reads TGTGCCAGTAGCCCCAGGTTAATGGAAGCTTTCTTT.

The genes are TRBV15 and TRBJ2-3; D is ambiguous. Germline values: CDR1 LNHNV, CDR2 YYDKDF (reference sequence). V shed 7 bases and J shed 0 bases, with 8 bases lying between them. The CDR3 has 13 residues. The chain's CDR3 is CATKPHSTDTQYF. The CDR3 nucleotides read TGTGCCACCAAACCCCACAGCACAGATACGCAGTATTTT.

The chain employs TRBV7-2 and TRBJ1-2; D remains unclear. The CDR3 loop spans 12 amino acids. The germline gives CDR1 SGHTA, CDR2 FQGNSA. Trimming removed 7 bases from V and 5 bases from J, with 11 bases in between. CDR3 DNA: TGTGCCAGCACCCTACAGCCTTATGGCTACACCTTC. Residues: CASTLQPYGYTF.

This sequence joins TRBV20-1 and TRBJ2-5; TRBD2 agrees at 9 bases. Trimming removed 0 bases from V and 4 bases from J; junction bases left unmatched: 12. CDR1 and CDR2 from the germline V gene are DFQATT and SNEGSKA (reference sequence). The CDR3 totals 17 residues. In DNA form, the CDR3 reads TGCAGTGCTAGAGATTGGGGTAGCGGGAGATGGGGAGAGACCCAGTACTTC. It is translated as CSARDWGSGRWGETQYF.

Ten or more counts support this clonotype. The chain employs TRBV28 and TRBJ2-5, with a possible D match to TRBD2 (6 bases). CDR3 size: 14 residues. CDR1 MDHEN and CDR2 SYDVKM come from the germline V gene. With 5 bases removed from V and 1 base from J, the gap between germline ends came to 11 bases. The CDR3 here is CASSRTGGQETQYF. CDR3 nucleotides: TGTGCCAGCAGTCGAACCGGGGGCCAAGAGACCCAGTACTTC.

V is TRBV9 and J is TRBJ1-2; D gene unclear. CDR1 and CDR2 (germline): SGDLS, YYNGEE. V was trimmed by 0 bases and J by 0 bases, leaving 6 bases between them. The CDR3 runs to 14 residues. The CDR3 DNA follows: TGTGCCAGCAGCGTAGCAACGGCTAACTATGGCTACACCTTC. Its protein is CASSVATANYGYTF.

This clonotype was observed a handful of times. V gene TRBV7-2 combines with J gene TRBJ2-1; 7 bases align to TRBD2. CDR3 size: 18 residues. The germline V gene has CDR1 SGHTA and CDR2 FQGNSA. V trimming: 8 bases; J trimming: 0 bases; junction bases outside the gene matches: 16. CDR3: CASGLPSSGLGSYNEQFF. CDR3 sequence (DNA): TGTGCCAGCGGACTCCCCTCTAGCGGCCTCGGCTCCTACAATGAGCAGTTCTTC.

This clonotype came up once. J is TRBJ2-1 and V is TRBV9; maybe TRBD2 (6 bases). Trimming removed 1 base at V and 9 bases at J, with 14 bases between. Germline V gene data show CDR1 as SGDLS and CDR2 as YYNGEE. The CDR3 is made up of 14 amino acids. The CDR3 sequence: CASSVIVEGGEQFF. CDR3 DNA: TGTGCCAGCAGCGTAATCGTCGAGGGAGGTGAGCAGTTCTTC.

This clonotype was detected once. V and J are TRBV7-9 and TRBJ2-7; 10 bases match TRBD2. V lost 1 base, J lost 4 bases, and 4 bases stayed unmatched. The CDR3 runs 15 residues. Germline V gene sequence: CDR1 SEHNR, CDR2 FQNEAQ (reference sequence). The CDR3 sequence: CASSLGPSGSYEQYF. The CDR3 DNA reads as TGTGCCAGCAGCTTAGGGCCTAGCGGGAGTTACGAGCAGTACTTC. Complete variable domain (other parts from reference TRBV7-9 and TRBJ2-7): DTGVSQNPRHKITKRGQNVTFRCDPISEHNRLYWYRQTLGQGPEFLTYFQNEAQLEKSRLLSDRFSAERPKGSFSTLEIQRTEQGDSAMYLCASSLGPSGSYEQYFGPGTRLTVT.

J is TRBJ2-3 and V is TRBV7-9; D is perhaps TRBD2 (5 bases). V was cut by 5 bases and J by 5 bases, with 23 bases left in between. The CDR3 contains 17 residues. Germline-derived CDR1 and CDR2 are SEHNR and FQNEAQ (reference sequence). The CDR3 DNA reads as TGTGCCAGCAGCGGACGGCTCGGGGAGCATGCTAGAGATACGCAGTATTTT. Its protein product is CASSGRLGEHARDTQYF.